This is a list of T cell receptor beta chains from one sample in a study of identical twins. From the 5' RACE reads, TCRdb called clonotypes with MiXCR, one entry per CDR3 protein. The data contain roughly 350,000 distinct CDR3 sequences, roughly 9% of them singletons. Sequences were obtained from naive T cells sorted from blood. The receptors were gathered from a woman aged 45-59 years in good health. Both conserved end residues are part of each CDR3.

V gene	J gene	CDR3 protein
TRBV11-2	TRBJ2-1	CASSPKPALAAYNEQFF
TRBV24-1	TRBJ2-3	CATSLGSTDTQYF
TRBV27	TRBJ2-3	CASSLTSGDFTDTQYF
TRBV27	TRBJ1-6	CASSLGQLNSPLHF
TRBV7-3	TRBJ2-7	CASSLGPGGGEQYF
TRBV20-1	TRBJ2-1	CSARDKDSDNEQFF
TRBV29-1	TRBJ1-2	CSVDTDSRPHGYTF
TRBV12-3/TRBV12-4	TRBJ1-5	CASSFDRARNQPQHF
TRBV25-1	TRBJ2-5	CASSESLGLETQYF
TRBV3-1	TRBJ2-7	CASSQTRQVYEQYF
TRBV20-1	TRBJ2-5	CSASEGGETQYF
TRBV15	TRBJ2-7	CATSPREGGDFYEQYF
TRBV7-9	TRBJ2-7	CASSFSERDPYEQYF
TRBV4-1	TRBJ1-5	CASSQRDRTYQPQHF
TRBV29-1	TRBJ2-1	CSVEAGPVEQFF
TRBV27	TRBJ2-1	CASKTGLAGGNEQFF
TRBV20-1	TRBJ2-3	CSARVATDNTDTQYF
TRBV5-1	TRBJ1-2	CASSYGQQFNYGYTF
TRBV20-1	TRBJ1-3	CSASSSVGNTIYF
TRBV5-1	TRBJ2-5	CASSLRTSGRVDSRWETQYF
TRBV29-1	TRBJ2-3	CSVPGVTDTQYF
TRBV20-1	TRBJ2-3	CSAERSTDTQYF
TRBV12-3/TRBV12-4	TRBJ1-5	CASSFGTGNLNQPQHF
TRBV18	TRBJ1-1	CASSRKQGTEAFF
TRBV9	TRBJ2-1	CASSVGGGSNEQFF
TRBV5-1	TRBJ2-2	CASSLQAGSLGGELFF
TRBV5-1	TRBJ1-1	CASSLAVETLNTEAFF
TRBV25-1	TRBJ2-3	CASSKLGAGGPGDTQYF
TRBV5-5	TRBJ2-7	CASNPQSSYEQYF
TRBV20-1	TRBJ2-1	CSARSLERELNEQFF
TRBV4-1	TRBJ2-5	CASSLPDLKTQYF
TRBV10-1	TRBJ2-3	CASSIVPTDTQYF
TRBV12-3/TRBV12-4	TRBJ2-5	CASSLDPGRGETQYF
TRBV9	TRBJ1-5	CASSVLGDSNQPQHF
TRBV4-1	TRBJ2-7	CASSLKLAGTYEQYF
TRBV5-6	TRBJ2-5	CASSLVHQREQVETQYF
TRBV6-6	TRBJ2-5	CASSFPQETQYF
TRBV20-1	TRBJ2-5	CSARREGTQKETQYF
TRBV12-3/TRBV12-4	TRBJ2-1	CASSLRGGKMPYNEQFF
TRBV20-1	TRBJ1-1	CSARDPGTGTEAFF
TRBV27	TRBJ1-1	CASSFSVVNTEAFF
TRBV5-5	TRBJ1-3	CASSLGRRSGNTIYF
TRBV5-6	TRBJ2-5	CASSALAGEALQYF
TRBV5-1	TRBJ2-1	CASSSDGLDYNEQFF
TRBV12-5	TRBJ2-3	CASAGSFDDTQYF
TRBV12-3/TRBV12-4	TRBJ1-3	CASSFGSTDAGNTIYF
TRBV12-3/TRBV12-4	TRBJ1-2	CASIPKGSYGYTF
TRBV7-7	TRBJ2-5	CASSLGIGGRQETQYF
TRBV10-1	TRBJ2-1	CASSETSGRARSFF
TRBV5-1	TRBJ2-6	CASSTGQGLSGANVLTF
TRBV6-2/TRBV6-3	TRBJ1-5	CASSQQGRNQPQHF
TRBV24-1	TRBJ2-1	CATTKAASGEQFF
TRBV20-1	TRBJ2-5	CSAPLRRRETQYF
TRBV24-1	TRBJ2-1	CATSGNREWGNEQFF
TRBV6-6	TRBJ1-4	CASSYPPEKLFF
TRBV24-1	TRBJ2-3	CATSGLAPTDTQYF
TRBV7-2	TRBJ1-5	CASSSGGTGGQPQHF
TRBV5-1	TRBJ1-2	CASSPDRAGGYTF